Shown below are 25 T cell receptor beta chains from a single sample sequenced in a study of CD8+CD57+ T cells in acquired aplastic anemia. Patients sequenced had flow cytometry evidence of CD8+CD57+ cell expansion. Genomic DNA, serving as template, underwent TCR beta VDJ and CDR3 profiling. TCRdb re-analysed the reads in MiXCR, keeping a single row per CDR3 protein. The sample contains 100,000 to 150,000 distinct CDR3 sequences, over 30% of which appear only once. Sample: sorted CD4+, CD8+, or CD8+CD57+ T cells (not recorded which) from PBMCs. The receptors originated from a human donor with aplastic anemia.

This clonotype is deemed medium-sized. This CDR3 reads CSIDSTGTGNTIYF. Written as DNA, the CDR3 is TGCAGCATCGATTCGACAGGGACTGGAAACACCATATATTTT. V is TRBV29-1 and J is TRBJ1-3; 7 bases fit TRBD1. V was pared by 8 bases and J by 2 bases, with 9 bases of the junction left unmatched. The CDR3 runs 14 residues. The germline V gene has CDR1 SQVTM and CDR2 ANQGSEA.

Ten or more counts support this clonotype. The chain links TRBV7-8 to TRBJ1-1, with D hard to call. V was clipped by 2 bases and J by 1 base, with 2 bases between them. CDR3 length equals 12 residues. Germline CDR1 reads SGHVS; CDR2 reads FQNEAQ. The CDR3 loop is CASSLSNTEAFF. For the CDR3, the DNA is TGTGCCAGCAGCTTATCGAACACTGAAGCTTTCTTT.

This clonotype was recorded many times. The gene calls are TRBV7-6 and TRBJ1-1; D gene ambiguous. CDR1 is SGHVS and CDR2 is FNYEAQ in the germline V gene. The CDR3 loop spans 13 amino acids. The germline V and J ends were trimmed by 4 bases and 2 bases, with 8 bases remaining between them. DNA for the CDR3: TGTGCCAGCAGCTCCCGGGAAAACACTGAAGCTTTCTTT. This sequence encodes CASSSRENTEAFF.

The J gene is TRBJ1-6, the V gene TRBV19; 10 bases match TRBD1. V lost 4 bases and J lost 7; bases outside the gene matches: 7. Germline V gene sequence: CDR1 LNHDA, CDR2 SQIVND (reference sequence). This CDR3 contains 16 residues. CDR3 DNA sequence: TGTGCCAGTAGTACCCGACAGGGGGCACGAAATTCACCCCTCCACTTT. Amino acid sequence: CASSTRQGARNSPLHF.

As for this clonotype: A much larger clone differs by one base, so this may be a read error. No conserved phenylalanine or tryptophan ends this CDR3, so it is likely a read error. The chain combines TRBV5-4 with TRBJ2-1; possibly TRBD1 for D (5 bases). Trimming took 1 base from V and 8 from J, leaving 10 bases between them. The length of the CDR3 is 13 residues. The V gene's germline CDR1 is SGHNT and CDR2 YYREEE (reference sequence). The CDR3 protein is CASSLRGSYEQFL. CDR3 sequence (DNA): TGTGCCAGCAGCTTGAGGGGCAGCTATGAGCAGTTCCTC.

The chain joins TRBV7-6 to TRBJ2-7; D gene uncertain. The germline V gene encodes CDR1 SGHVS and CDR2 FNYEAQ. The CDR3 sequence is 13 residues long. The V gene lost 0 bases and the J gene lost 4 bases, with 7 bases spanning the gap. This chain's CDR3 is CASSLASDYEQYF. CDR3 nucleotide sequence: TGTGCCAGCAGCTTAGCCAGCGATTACGAGCAGTACTTC.

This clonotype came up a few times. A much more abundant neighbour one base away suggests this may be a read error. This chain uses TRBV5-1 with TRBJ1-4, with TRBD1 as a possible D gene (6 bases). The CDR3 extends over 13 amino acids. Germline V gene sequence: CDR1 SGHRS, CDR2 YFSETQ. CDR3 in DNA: TGCGCCAGCAGTGAGGGGGGCGATGAAAACCTGTTTTTT. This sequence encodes CASSEGGDENLFF.

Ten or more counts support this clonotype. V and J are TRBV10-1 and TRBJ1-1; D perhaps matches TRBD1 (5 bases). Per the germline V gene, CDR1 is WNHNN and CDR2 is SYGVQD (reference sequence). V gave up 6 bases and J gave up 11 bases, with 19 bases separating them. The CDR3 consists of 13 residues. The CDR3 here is CASSQDRSRAAFF. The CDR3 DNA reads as TGCGCCAGCAGCCAAGACAGATCCCGGGCGGCTTTCTTT.

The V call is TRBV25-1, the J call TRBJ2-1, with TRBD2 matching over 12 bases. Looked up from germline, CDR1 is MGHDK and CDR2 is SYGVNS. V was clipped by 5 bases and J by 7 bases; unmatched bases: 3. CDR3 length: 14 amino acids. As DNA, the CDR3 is TGTGCCAGCAGTTTAGGACTAGCGGGGAATGAGCAGTTCTTC. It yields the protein CASSLGLAGNEQFF.

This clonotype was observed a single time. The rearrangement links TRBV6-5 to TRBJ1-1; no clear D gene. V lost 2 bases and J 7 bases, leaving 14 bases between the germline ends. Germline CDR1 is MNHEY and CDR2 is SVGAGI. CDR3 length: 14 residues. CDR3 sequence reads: CASSYLGWAREAFF. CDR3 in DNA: TGTGCCAGCAGTTACCTTGGGTGGGCTCGTGAAGCTTTCTTT.

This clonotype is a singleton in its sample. The CDR3 is CSAHPGTGGAENTEAFF. The CDR3, as DNA: TGCAGTGCTCACCCCGGGACAGGGGGCGCCGAGAACACTGAAGCTTTCTTT. V is TRBV20-1 and J is TRBJ1-1, with 12 nucleotides matching TRBD1. This CDR3 comprises 17 residues. The ends lost 5 bases at V and 1 base at J; junction bases unmatched: 11. Germline lookup yields CDR1 DFQATT and CDR2 SNEGSKA (reference sequence).

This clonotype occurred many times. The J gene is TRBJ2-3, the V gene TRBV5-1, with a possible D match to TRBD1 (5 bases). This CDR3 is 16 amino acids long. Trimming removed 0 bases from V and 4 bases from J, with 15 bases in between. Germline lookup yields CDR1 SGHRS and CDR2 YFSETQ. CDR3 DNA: TGCGCCAGCAGCTTGGGAGTGGGCAGGGTGGCAGATACGCAGTATTTT. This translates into CASSLGVGRVADTQYF.

The CDR3 bases are TGCAGCGTCGCCCCCCGGCAACCCCAGCATTTT. Protein: CSVAPRQPQHF. The chain couples TRBV29-1 to TRBJ1-5, with unresolved D. Trimming shortened V by 6 bases and J by 10 bases, and 13 bases separated the two germline ends. This CDR3 region has 11 residues. Germline V lookup: CDR1 SQVTM, CDR2 ANQGSEA.

CDR3 region: CASSEGPHSGGVNEQFF. The CDR3 region has the DNA TGTGCCAGCAGTGAGGGGCCTCATAGCGGGGGGGTCAATGAGCAGTTCTTC. The V and J genes are TRBV2 and TRBJ2-1, with 11 bases fitting TRBD2. CDR3 length equals 17 residues. Germline loops: CDR1 SNHLY, CDR2 FYNNEI. Germline trimming cut 3 bases from V and 6 bases from J; bases unmatched to any gene: 10.

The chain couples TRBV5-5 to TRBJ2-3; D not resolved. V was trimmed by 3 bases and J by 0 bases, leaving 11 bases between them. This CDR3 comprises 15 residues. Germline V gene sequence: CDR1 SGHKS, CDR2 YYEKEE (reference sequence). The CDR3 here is CASSYSPTSTDTQYF. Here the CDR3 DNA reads TGTGCCAGCAGCTATAGCCCCACTAGCACAGATACGCAGTATTTT.

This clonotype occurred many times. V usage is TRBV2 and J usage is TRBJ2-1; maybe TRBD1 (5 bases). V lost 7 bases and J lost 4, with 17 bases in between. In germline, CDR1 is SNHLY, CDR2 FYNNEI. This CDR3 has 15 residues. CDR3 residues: CASTEGPGSYNEQFF. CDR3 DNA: TGTGCCAGCACCGAAGGGCCAGGGTCTTACAATGAGCAGTTCTTC.

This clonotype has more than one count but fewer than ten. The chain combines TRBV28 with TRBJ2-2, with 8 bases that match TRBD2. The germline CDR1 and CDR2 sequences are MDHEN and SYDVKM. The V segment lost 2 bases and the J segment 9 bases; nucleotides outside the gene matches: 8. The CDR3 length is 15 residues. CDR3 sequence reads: CASSLPGGGTRELFF. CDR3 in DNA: TGTGCCAGCAGTTTACCCGGCGGGGGGACCCGGGAGCTGTTTTTT.

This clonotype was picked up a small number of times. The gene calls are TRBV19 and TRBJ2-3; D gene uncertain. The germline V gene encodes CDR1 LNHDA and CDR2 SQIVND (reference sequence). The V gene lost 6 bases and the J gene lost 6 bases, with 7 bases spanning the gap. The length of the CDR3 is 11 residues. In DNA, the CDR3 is TGTGCCAGTAGGTCCCCGGATACGCAGTATTTT. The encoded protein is CASRSPDTQYF.

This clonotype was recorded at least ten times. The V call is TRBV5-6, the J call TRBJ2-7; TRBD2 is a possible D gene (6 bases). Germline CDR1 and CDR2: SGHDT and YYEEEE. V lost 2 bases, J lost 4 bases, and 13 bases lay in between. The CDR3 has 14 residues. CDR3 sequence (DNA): TGTGCCAGCAGCTTAGGAAGCGGGCGTTACGAGCAGTACGTC. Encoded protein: CASSLGSGRYEQYV.

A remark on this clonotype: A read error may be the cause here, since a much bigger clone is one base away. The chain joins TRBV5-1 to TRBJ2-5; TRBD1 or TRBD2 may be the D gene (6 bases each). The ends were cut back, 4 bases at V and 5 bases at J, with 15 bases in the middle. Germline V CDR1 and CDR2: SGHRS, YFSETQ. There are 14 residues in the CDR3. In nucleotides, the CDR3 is TGCGCCAGCAGCATGGGGACGGGGGCGGAGACCCAGTACTTC. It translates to CASSMGTGAETQYF.

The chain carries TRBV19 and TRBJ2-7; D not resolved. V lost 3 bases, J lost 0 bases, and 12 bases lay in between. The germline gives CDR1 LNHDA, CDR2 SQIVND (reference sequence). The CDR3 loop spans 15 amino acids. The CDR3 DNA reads TGTGCCAGTAGTATCGGTCTCATTAGCTCCTACGAGCAGTACTTC. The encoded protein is CASSIGLISSYEQYF.

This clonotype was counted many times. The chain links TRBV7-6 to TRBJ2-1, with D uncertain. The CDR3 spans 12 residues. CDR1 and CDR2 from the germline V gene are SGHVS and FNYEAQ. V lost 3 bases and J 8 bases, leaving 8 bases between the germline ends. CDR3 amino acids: CASSLLSDEQFF. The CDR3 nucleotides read TGTGCCAGCAGCTTGTTGAGCGATGAGCAGTTCTTC. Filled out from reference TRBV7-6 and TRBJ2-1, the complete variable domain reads GAGVSQSPRYKVTKRGQDVALRCDPISGHVSLYWYRQALGQGPEFLTYFNYEAQQDKSGLPNDRFSAERPEGSISTLTIQRTEQRDSAMYRCASSLLSDEQFFGPGTRLTVL.

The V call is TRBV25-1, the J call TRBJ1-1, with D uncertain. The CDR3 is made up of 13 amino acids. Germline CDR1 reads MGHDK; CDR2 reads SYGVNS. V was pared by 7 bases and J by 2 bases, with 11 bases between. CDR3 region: CASTVGDNTEAFF. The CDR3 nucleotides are TGTGCCAGCACCGTTGGGGATAACACTGAAGCTTTCTTT.

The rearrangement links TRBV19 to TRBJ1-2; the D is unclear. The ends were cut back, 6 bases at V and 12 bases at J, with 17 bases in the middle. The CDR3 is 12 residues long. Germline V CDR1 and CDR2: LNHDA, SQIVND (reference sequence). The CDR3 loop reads CASSKQHSGNTF. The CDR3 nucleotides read TGTGCCAGTAGCAAACAACATTCTGGAAACACCTTC.

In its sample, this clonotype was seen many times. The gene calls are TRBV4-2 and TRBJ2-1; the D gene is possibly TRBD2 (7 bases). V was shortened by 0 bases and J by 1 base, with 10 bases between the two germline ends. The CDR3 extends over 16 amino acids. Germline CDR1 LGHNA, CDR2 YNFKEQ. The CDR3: CASSQERGGSYNEQFF. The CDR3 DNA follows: TGTGCCAGCAGCCAAGAAAGGGGGGGATCCTACAATGAGCAGTTCTTC.